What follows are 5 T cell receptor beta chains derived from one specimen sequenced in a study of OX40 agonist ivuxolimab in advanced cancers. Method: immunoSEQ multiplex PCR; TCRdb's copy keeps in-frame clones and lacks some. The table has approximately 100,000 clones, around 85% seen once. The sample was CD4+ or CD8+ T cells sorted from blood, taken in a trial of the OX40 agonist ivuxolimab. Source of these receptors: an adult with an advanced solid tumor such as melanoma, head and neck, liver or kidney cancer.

CDR3 amino acids: CASSPQGVLNTEAFF. DNA of the CDR3: TGTGCCAGCTCACCCCAAGGGGTTTTGAACACTGAAGCTTTCTTT. The chain has TRBV18 and TRBJ1-1; D is possibly TRBD1 (5 bases). This CDR3 is 15 amino acids long. Germline values: CDR1 KGHSH, CDR2 LQKENI. The germline V and J ends were trimmed by 3 bases and 0 bases, with 11 bases remaining between them.

The CDR3 sequence is CASSLEGVGYTGELFF. In DNA, the CDR3 is TGCGCCAGCAGCTTGGAAGGGGTCGGTTACACCGGGGAGCTGTTTTTT. The V gene is TRBV5-1, the J gene TRBJ2-2, with D perhaps TRBD1 (5 bases). Germline loops: CDR1 SGHRS, CDR2 YFSETQ. Trimming removed 0 bases at V and 3 bases at J, with 12 bases between. The CDR3 has 16 amino acids.

CDR3 nucleotide sequence: TGTGCCAGCAGCTTGGCAGCTACCGAGACCCAGTACTTC. Amino acids: CASSLAATETQYF. This chain joins TRBV5-4 and TRBJ2-5; D ambiguous. CDR3 length: 13 residues. The germline CDR1 and CDR2 sequences are SGHNT and YYREEE (reference sequence). The V gene lost 0 bases and the J gene lost 5 bases, with 8 bases spanning the gap.

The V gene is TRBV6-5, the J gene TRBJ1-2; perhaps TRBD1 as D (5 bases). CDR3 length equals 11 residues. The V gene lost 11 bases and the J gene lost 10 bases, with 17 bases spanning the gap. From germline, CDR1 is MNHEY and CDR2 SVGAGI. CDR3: CAGARPGPYTF. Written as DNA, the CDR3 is TGTGCCGGCGCCCGCCCGGGACCCTACACCTTC.

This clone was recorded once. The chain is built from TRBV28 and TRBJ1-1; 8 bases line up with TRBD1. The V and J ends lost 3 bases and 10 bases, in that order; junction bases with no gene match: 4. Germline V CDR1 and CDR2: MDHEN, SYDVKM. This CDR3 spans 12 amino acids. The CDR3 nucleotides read TGTGCCAGCAGTTTTCAGGGGGCTCGAGCTTTCTTT. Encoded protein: CASSFQGARAFF.